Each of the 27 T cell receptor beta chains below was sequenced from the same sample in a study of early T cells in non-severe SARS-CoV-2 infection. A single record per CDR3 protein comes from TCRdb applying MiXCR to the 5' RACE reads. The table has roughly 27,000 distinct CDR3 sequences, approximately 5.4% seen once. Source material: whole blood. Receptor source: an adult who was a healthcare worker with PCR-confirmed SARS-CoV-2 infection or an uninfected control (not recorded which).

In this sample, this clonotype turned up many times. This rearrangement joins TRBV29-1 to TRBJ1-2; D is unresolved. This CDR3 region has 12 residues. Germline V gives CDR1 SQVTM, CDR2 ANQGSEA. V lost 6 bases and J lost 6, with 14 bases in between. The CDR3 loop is CSVTRWGNGYTF. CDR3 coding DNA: TGCAGCGTAACGAGGTGGGGAAATGGCTACACCTTC.

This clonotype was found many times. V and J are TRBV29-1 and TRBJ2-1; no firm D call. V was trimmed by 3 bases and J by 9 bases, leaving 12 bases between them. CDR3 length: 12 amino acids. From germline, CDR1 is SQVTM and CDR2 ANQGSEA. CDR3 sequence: CSVEPTQTEQFF. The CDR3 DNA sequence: TGCAGCGTTGAGCCCACTCAGACTGAGCAGTTCTTC.

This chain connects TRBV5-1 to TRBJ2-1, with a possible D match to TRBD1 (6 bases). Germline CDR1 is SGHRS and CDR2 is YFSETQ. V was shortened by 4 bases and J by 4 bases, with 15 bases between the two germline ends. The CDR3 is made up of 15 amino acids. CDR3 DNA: TGCGCCAGCAGCGCATCAGGGGACACGTACAATGAGCAGTTCTTC. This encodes CASSASGDTYNEQFF. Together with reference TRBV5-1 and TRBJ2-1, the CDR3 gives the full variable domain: KAGVTQTPRYLIKTRGQQVTLSCSPISGHRSVSWYQQTPGQGLQFLFEYFSETQRNKGNFPGRFSGRQFSNSRSEMNVSTLELGDSALYLCASSASGDTYNEQFFGPGTRLTVL.

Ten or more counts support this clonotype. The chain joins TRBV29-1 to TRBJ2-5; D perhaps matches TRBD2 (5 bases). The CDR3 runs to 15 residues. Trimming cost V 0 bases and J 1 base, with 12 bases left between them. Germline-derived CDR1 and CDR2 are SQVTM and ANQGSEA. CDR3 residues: CSVEELGEGQETQYF. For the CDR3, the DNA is TGCAGCGTTGAAGAACTGGGAGAGGGCCAAGAGACCCAGTACTTC.

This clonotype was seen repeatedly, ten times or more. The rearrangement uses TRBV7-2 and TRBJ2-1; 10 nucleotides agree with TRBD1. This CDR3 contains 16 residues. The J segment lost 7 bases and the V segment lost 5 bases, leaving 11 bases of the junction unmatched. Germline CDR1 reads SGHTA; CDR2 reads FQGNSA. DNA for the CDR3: TGTGCCAGCAGCCACCCGGGACAGGGGTTTTGGAATGAGCAGTTCTTC. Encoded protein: CASSHPGQGFWNEQFF.

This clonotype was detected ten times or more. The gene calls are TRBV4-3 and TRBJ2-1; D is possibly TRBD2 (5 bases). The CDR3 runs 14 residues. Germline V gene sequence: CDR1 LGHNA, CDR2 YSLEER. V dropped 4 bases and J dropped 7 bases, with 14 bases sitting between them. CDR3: CASSLALVGNEQFF. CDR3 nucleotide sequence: TGCGCCAGCAGCCTGGCACTAGTGGGGAATGAGCAGTTCTTC.

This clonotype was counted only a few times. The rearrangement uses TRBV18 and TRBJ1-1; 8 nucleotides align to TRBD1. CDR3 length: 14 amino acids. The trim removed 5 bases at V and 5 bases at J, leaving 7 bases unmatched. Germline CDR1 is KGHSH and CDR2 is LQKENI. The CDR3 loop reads CASSVKTGVTEAFF. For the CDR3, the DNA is TGTGCCAGCTCAGTCAAGACAGGGGTTACTGAAGCTTTCTTT.

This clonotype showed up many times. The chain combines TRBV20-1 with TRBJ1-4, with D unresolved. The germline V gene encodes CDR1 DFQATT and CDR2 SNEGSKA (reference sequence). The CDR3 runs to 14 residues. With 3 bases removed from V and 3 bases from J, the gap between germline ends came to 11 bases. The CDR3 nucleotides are TGCAGTGCTAGCCGATTGGAATCTAATGAAAAACTGTTTTTT. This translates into CSASRLESNEKLFF.

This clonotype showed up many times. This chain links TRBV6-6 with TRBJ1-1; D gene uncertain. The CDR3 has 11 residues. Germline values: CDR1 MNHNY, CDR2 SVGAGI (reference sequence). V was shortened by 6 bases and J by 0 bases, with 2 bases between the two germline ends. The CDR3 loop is CASRMNTEAFF. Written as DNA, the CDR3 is TGTGCCAGCAGGATGAACACTGAAGCTTTCTTT.

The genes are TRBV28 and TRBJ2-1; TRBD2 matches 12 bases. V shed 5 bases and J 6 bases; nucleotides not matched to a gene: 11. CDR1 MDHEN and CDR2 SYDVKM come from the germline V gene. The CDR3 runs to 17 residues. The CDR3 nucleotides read TGTGCCAGCAGTCCCACGCTCCTAGCGGGGGGGAGCAATGAGCAGTTCTTC. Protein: CASSPTLLAGGSNEQFF.

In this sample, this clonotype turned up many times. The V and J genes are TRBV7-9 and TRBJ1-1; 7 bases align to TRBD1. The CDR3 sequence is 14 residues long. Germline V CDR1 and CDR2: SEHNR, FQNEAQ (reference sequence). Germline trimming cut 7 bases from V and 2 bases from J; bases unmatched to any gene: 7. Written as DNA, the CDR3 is TGTGCCAGCATGACACAGGGGACAAACACTGAAGCTTTCTTT. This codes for CASMTQGTNTEAFF.

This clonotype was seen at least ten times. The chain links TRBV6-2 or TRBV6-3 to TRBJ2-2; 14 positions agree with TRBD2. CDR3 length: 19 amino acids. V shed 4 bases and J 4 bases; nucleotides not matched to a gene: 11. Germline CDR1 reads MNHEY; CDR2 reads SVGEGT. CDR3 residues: CASSFVTGTSGRGTGELFF. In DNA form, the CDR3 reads TGTGCCAGCAGTTTCGTCACAGGGACTAGCGGGAGAGGCACCGGGGAGCTGTTTTTT.

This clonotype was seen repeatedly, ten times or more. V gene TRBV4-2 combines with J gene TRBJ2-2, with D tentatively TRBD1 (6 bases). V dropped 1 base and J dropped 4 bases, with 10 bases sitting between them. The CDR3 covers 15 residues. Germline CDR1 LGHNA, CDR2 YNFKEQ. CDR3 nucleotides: TGTGCCAGCAGCCAAGCACAGGGTGGCACCGGGGAGCTGTTTTTT. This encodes CASSQAQGGTGELFF.

CDR3 in amino acids: CSVVREPSTDTQYF. In DNA form, the CDR3 reads TGCAGCGTTGTCAGGGAACCCAGCACAGATACGCAGTATTTT. The chain joins TRBV29-1 to TRBJ2-3; D may be TRBD1 (5 bases). The V end was cut by 4 bases, the J end by 0 bases, with 11 bases between. Germline V gene lookup returns CDR1 SQVTM and CDR2 ANQGSEA. This CDR3 has 14 residues.

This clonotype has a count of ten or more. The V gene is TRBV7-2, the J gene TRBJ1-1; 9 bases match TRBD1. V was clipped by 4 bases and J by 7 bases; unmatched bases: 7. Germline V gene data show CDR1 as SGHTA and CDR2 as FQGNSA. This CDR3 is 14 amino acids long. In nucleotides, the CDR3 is TGTGCCAGCAGCTCTCACAGGGGGCAGAGTGAAGCTTTCTTT. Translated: CASSSHRGQSEAFF.

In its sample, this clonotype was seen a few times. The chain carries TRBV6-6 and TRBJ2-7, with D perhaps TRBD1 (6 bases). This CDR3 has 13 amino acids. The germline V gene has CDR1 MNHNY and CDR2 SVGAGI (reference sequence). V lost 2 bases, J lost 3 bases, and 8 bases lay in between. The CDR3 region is CASSYKTGYEQYF. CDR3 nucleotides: TGTGCCAGCAGTTACAAGACAGGCTACGAGCAGTACTTC.

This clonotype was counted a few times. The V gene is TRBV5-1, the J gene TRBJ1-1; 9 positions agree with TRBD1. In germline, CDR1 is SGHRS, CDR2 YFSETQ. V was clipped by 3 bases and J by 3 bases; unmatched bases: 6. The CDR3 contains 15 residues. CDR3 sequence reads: CASSSGQGSHTEAFF. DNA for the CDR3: TGCGCCAGCAGCTCGGGACAGGGCTCGCACACTGAAGCTTTCTTT.

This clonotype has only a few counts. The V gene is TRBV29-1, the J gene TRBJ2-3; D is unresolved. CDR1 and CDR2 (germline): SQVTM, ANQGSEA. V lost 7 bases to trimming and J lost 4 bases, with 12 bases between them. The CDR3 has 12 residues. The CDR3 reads CSAEWGPDTQYF. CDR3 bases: TGCAGCGCCGAGTGGGGTCCAGATACGCAGTATTTT.

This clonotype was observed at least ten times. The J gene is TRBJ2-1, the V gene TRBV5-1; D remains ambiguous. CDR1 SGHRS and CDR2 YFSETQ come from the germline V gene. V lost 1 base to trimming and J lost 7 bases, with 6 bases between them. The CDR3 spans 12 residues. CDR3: CASSLSRNEQFF. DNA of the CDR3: TGCGCCAGCAGCTTGTCACGGAATGAGCAGTTCTTC.

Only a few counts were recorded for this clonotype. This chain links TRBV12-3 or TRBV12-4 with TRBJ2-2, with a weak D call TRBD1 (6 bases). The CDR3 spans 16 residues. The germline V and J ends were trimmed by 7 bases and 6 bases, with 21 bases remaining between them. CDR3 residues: CASNLRGPVRSGELFF. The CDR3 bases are TGTGCCAGCAACCTCAGGGGACCCGTGCGGTCCGGGGAGCTGTTTTTT.

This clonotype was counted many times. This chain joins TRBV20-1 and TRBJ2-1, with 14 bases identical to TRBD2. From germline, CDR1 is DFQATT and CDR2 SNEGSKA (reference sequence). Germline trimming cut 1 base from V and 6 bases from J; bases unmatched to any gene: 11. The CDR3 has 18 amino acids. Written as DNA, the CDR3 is TGCAGTGCTAGAGCCATCTCCGGGACTAGCGGGAGTCGCAATGAGCAGTTCTTC. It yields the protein CSARAISGTSGSRNEQFF.

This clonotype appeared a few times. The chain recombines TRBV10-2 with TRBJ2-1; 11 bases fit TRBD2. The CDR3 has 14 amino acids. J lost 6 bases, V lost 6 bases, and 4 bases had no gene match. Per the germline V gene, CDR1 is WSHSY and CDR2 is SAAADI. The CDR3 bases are TGCGCCAGCAGCTATAGCGGGAGGGCCAATGAGCAGTTCTTC. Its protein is CASSYSGRANEQFF.

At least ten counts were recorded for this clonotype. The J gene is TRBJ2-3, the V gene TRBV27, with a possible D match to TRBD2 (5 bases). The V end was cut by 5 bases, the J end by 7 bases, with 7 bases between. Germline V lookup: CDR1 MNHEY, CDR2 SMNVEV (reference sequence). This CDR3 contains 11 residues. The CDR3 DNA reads TGTGCCAGCAGTCGGGATCATACGCAGTATTTT. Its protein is CASSRDHTQYF.

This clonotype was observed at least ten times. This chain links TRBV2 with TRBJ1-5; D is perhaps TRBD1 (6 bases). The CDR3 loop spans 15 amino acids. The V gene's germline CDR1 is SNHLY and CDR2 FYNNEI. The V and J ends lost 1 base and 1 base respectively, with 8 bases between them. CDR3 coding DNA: TGTGCCAGCAGTGAAGAGACAGGCAGCAATCAGCCCCAGCATTTT. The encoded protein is CASSEETGSNQPQHF.

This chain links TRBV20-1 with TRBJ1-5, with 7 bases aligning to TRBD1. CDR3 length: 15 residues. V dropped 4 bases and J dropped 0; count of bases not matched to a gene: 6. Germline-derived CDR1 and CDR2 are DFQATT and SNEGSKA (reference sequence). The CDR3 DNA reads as TGCAGTGCTATCAGGGGGGGATTTAGCAATCAGCCCCAGCATTTT. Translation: CSAIRGGFSNQPQHF.

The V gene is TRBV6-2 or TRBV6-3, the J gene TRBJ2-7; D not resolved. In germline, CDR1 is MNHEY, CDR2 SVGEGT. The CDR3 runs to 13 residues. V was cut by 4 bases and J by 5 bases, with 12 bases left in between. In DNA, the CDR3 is TGTGCCAGCAGTTCCCCTGGACGGGACGAGCAGTACTTC. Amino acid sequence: CASSSPGRDEQYF.

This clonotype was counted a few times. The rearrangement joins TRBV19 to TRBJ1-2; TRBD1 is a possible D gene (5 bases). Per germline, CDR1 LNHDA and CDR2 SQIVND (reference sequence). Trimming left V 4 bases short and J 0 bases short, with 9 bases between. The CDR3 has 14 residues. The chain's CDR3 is CASSTGQTNYGYTF. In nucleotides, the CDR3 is TGTGCCAGTAGTACAGGACAAACTAACTATGGCTACACCTTC.